What follows are 24 T cell receptor beta chains derived from one specimen sequenced in a study of cytomegalovirus exposure and HLA in healthy donors. TCRdb's copy holds only in-frame clones and misses some; the assay was immunoSEQ multiplex PCR. The sample shows around 98,000 clones, roughly 90% of them seen only once. Sequencing was carried out using PBMCs. The receptors here all came from a man aged 18 to 30 in good health and CMV-seropositive.

This chain uses TRBV28 with TRBJ2-3, with 7 bases that match TRBD1. J was trimmed by 6 bases and V by 6 bases; bases with no gene match: 6. This CDR3 is 13 amino acids long. CDR1 and CDR2 (germline): MDHEN, SYDVKM. CDR3: CASSTNRGDTQYF. The CDR3 nucleotides read TGTGCCAGCAGCACAAACAGGGGCGATACGCAGTATTTT.

The rearrangement uses TRBV27 and TRBJ1-1, with a weak D call TRBD1 (5 bases). Between the trimmed V and J ends, which lost 6 bases and 0 bases, there was a span of 14 bases. In germline, CDR1 is MNHEY, CDR2 SMNVEV (reference sequence). This CDR3 has 15 residues. The CDR3 loop is CASRGDSYMNTEAFF. The CDR3 DNA follows: TGTGCCAGCAGAGGAGACAGCTACATGAACACTGAAGCTTTCTTT.

V is TRBV27 and J is TRBJ2-7; 9 nucleotides align to TRBD2. Unmatched junction bases numbered 13, after V lost 5 bases and J lost 2 bases. This CDR3 has 17 amino acids. The germline CDR1 and CDR2 sequences are MNHEY and SMNVEV (reference sequence). The DNA of the CDR3 is TGTGCCAGCAGTCCCAATACGAGGCTAGCGGGAACCTACGAGCAGTACTTC. Protein sequence: CASSPNTRLAGTYEQYF.

The V call is TRBV7-2, the J call TRBJ2-2, with 7 bases lining up with TRBD2. Germline values: CDR1 SGHTA, CDR2 FQGNSA. The CDR3 is 14 amino acids. The junction had 4 bases not matched to a gene; V was cut back by 3 bases and J by 6 bases. The CDR3 nucleotides are TGTGCCAGCAGCTTGGGGGGGTCGGCCGGGGAGCTGTTTTTT. Amino acid sequence: CASSLGGSAGELFF.

The chain combines TRBV5-1 with TRBJ2-4; 8 bases align to TRBD2. The CDR3 is 15 amino acids. The V segment lost 0 bases and the J segment 3 bases; nucleotides outside the gene matches: 2. Germline loops: CDR1 SGHRS, CDR2 YFSETQ. CDR3 bases: TGCGCCAGCAGCTTGGCCGGGGGGGACAAAAACATTCAGTACTTC. Translating gives CASSLAGGDKNIQYF. Drawing the rest from reference TRBV5-1 and TRBJ2-4, the complete variable domain is KAGVTQTPRYLIKTRGQQVTLSCSPISGHRSVSWYQQTPGQGLQFLFEYFSETQRNKGNFPGRFSGRQFSNSRSEMNVSTLELGDSALYLCASSLAGGDKNIQYFGAGTRLSVL.

The V gene is TRBV4-3, the J gene TRBJ2-1, with D unclear. The CDR3 is 12 residues long. The ends were cut back, 10 bases at V and 0 bases at J, with 7 bases in the middle. Germline assignment: CDR1 LGHNA and CDR2 YSLEER. The CDR3 sequence is CANYTSYNEQFF. CDR3 DNA sequence: TGCGCCAACTACACCTCCTACAATGAGCAGTTCTTC.

The sample holds one count of this clone. V gene TRBV10-2 combines with J gene TRBJ2-1, with 10 bases matching TRBD2. The CDR3 runs to 17 residues. V was pared by 1 base and J by 0 bases, with 3 bases of the junction left unmatched. CDR1 WSHSY and CDR2 SAAADI come from the germline V gene. In DNA, the CDR3 is TGCGCCAGCAGTGAGTTTAGCGGGAGGAGCTCCTACAATGAGCAGTTCTTC. Encoded protein: CASSEFSGRSSYNEQFF.

The rearrangement links TRBV25-1 to TRBJ2-7, with 7 nucleotides matching TRBD1. V lost 4 bases, J lost 0 bases, and 6 bases stayed unmatched. The CDR3 is 15 amino acids. In germline, CDR1 is MGHDK, CDR2 SYGVNS. The CDR3: CASSASTGFSYEQYF. The CDR3 region has the DNA TGTGCCAGCAGTGCTTCGACAGGGTTCTCCTACGAGCAGTACTTC.

The chain is built from TRBV28 and TRBJ1-5; the match to TRBD1 covers 8 bases. The junction had 9 bases not matched to a gene; V was cut back by 0 bases and J by 2 bases. Germline lookup yields CDR1 MDHEN and CDR2 SYDVKM. The CDR3 length is 18 residues. CDR3 nucleotides: TGTGCCAGCAGTTTATGCCCGGACAGGGACCAGGGCAATCAGCCCCAGCATTTT. Translation gives CASSLCPDRDQGNQPQHF.

The chain recombines TRBV4-2 with TRBJ1-5; D not certain. Trimming took off 0 bases at V and 3 bases at J, with 9 bases between the two ends. This CDR3 has 15 amino acids. Germline loops: CDR1 LGHNA, CDR2 YNFKEQ. The CDR3, as DNA: TGTGCCAGCAGCCAAGACTGGGAGGACAATCAGCCCCAGCATTTT. Its translation is CASSQDWEDNQPQHF.

The chain is built from TRBV19 and TRBJ2-7; D possibly corresponds to TRBD1 (6 bases). The CDR3 is 13 residues long. Trimming cost V 5 bases and J 3 bases, with 11 bases left between them. Germline-derived CDR1 and CDR2 are LNHDA and SQIVND (reference sequence). The CDR3 protein is CASSPGQNYEQYF. The CDR3 DNA follows: TGTGCCAGTAGTCCAGGACAGAACTACGAGCAGTACTTC.

V is TRBV7-9 and J is TRBJ2-1; possibly TRBD2 for D (5 bases). Germline CDR1 and CDR2: SEHNR and FQNEAQ (reference sequence). Between the trimmed V and J ends, which lost 5 bases and 8 bases, there was a span of 13 bases. This CDR3 region has 13 residues. CDR3 residues: CASSPRGLDEQFF. The CDR3 DNA reads as TGTGCCAGCAGCCCCCGGGGTTTGGATGAGCAGTTCTTC.

The chain combines TRBV7-6 with TRBJ1-3, with TRBD1 as a possible D gene (6 bases). The CDR3 contains 17 residues. V was shortened by 2 bases and J by 2 bases, with 16 bases between the two germline ends. CDR1 SGHVS and CDR2 FNYEAQ come from the germline V gene. The CDR3 protein is CASSLYPTGLTGNTIYF. CDR3 DNA: TGTGCCAGCAGCTTATACCCGACAGGACTGACTGGAAACACCATATATTTT. Based on the CDR3 plus reference TRBV7-6 and TRBJ1-3, the full variable domain is GAGVSQSPRYKVTKRGQDVALRCDPISGHVSLYWYRQALGQGPEFLTYFNYEAQQDKSGLPNDRFSAERPEGSISTLTIQRTEQRDSAMYRCASSLYPTGLTGNTIYFGEGSWLTVV.

The chain is built from TRBV11-2 and TRBJ2-4, with D tentatively TRBD1 (6 bases). CDR3 length: 12 amino acids. Germline loops: CDR1 SGHAT, CDR2 FQNNGV. Trimming pared 0 bases from V and 13 bases from J, leaving 10 bases between. The CDR3 coding sequence is TGTGCCAGCAGCTTAGAGCCAGGGGTGCAGTACTTC. Amino acids: CASSLEPGVQYF.

This chain links TRBV28 with TRBJ2-7; D possibly corresponds to TRBD1 (6 bases). This CDR3 region has 15 residues. V was shortened by 1 base and J by 2 bases, with 12 bases between the two germline ends. Germline CDR1 is MDHEN and CDR2 is SYDVKM. The CDR3, as DNA: TGTGCCAGCAGTTTATTAGGACAGATAACCTACGAGCAGTACTTC. Encoded protein: CASSLLGQITYEQYF.

The chain couples TRBV10-3 to TRBJ2-7; D not resolved. This CDR3 comprises 14 residues. Germline values: CDR1 ENHRY, CDR2 SYGVKD. V shed 2 bases and J shed 0 bases, with 8 bases lying between them. CDR3 nucleotide sequence: TGTGCCATCAGTGAGGGTAGGAGCTCCTACGAGCAGTACTTC. It specifies CAISEGRSSYEQYF.

This clone was counted a single time. The rearrangement links TRBV5-1 to TRBJ2-3; 10 bases line up with TRBD1. The trim removed 2 bases at V and 0 bases at J, leaving 15 bases unmatched. CDR1 is SGHRS and CDR2 is YFSETQ in the germline V gene. The CDR3 runs to 20 residues. The CDR3, as DNA: TGCGCCAGCAGCTTCAAGGACAGGGGGTCACCTGGGTGGAGCACAGATACGCAGTATTTT. Amino acids: CASSFKDRGSPGWSTDTQYF.

The chain combines TRBV4-2 with TRBJ2-5; TRBD2 matches 10 bases. This CDR3 is 18 amino acids long. Germline loops: CDR1 LGHNA, CDR2 YNFKEQ. Trimming cost V 5 bases and J 7 bases; bases outside gene matches: 19. CDR3 nucleotides: TGTGCCAGCAGCTACGGAGGACTGCTAGCGGGAGAGGGGGGGACCCAGTACTTC. It codes for CASSYGGLLAGEGGTQYF.

The chain joins TRBV5-1 to TRBJ2-7, with 9 bases that match TRBD2. The germline CDR1 and CDR2 sequences are SGHRS and YFSETQ. V lost 2 bases to trimming and J lost 6 bases; unmatched junction nucleotides: 6. This CDR3 spans 14 amino acids. The CDR3 is CASSFDGLAIEQYF. As DNA, the CDR3 is TGCGCCAGCAGCTTTGACGGACTAGCGATCGAGCAGTACTTC.

This chain links TRBV4-1 with TRBJ2-1, with 9 bases aligning to TRBD2. V gave up 1 base and J gave up 1 base; unmatched junction bases: 8. Germline V CDR1 and CDR2: MGHRA, YSYEKL. The CDR3 spans 18 residues. The CDR3 sequence is CASSQVAGGVQSYNEQFF. The CDR3, as DNA: TGCGCCAGCAGCCAAGTGGCGGGGGGGGTCCAGTCCTACAATGAGCAGTTCTTC.

V gene TRBV27 combines with J gene TRBJ2-2, with 7 bases fitting TRBD2. Germline values: CDR1 MNHEY, CDR2 SMNVEV (reference sequence). The junction had 17 bases not matched to a gene; V was cut back by 7 bases and J by 9 bases. The CDR3 runs 16 residues. The CDR3 loop reads CASTWTSFKSVRELFF. DNA of the CDR3: TGTGCCAGCACTTGGACTAGTTTTAAGAGTGTCAGGGAGCTGTTTTTT.

The rearrangement uses TRBV19 and TRBJ2-7, with D perhaps matching TRBD1 (5 bases). CDR1 LNHDA and CDR2 SQIVND come from the germline V gene (reference sequence). CDR3 length: 13 amino acids. V lost 6 bases and J 3 bases, leaving 12 bases between the germline ends. The CDR3: CASSNGHNYEQYF. Here the CDR3 DNA reads TGTGCCAGTAGCAACGGACACAACTACGAGCAGTACTTC.

V gene TRBV15 combines with J gene TRBJ1-5; D uncertain. Trimming cost V 5 bases and J 2 bases, with 13 bases left between them. The length of the CDR3 is 15 residues. Per germline, CDR1 LNHNV and CDR2 YYDKDF (reference sequence). The CDR3 protein is CATSGILRGNQPQHF. CDR3 nucleotides: TGTGCCACCAGCGGCATCTTGAGGGGCAATCAGCCCCAGCATTTT.

J is TRBJ2-1 and V is TRBV19, with 7 bases lining up with TRBD2. The germline V gene encodes CDR1 LNHDA and CDR2 SQIVND (reference sequence). The CDR3 is 18 amino acids. V dropped 0 bases and J dropped 8; count of bases not matched to a gene: 16. The CDR3, as DNA: TGTGCCAGTAGTATAGATTTTGGCGGTGGACTAGTCAGCTATGAGCAGTTCTTC. It encodes CASSIDFGGGLVSYEQFF.